This TCR beta chain was identified in a study of cytomegalovirus exposure and HLA in healthy donors. Study-level points and caveats: Reportedly, diagnosis of cytomegalovirus status by the classifier showed high specificity and sensitivity. In an earlier analysis, productive rearrangement rates for most beta V segments clustered near 87% or 30%. Specific recognition of CMV antigens was confirmed in vitro for a few chains (all CMV-associated). Relative to equally common others, HLA-associated TCR beta chains showed greater clonal expansion in a later analysis.

The CDR3 spans 16 residues. CDR1 and CDR2 (germline): LNHDA, SQIVND (reference sequence). J gave up 6 bases and V 4 bases, and 10 bases lay outside the gene matches. Comments on this clone: Its specificity is unknown.

This PCR relied on a set of 60 Vbeta primers and 13 Jbeta primers. Method: immunoSEQ multiplex PCR; TCRdb's copy keeps in-frame clones and lacks some. The sample carries approximately 170,000 clones, roughly 83% recorded once. This chain uses TRBV19 with TRBJ1-5, with TRBD1 identical over 9 bases. Material for sequencing was PBMCs. The TCR sequence derives from a boy aged 2 to 10 in good health and CMV-seronegative. The CDR3, as DNA: TGTGCCAGTAGTACACCGGGACAGGGAGGTATTCAGCCCCAGCATTTT. Translation gives CASSTPGQGGIQPQHF.